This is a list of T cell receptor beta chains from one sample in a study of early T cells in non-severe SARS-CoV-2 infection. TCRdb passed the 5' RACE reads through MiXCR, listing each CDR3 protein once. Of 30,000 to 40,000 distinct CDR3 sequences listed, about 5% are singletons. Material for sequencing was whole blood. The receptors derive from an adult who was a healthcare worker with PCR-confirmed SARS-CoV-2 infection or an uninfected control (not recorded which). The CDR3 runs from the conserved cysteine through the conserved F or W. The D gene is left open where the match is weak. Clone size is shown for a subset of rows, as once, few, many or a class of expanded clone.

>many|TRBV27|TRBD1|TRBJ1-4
TGTGCCAGCAGTTTCAGACGTACAGGGGCGGGTGAAAAACTGTTTTTT
CASSFRRTGAGEKLFF
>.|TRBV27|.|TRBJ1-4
TGTGCCAGCAGATCACAGGGAAGCTGGGTGCGAGAAAAACTGTTTTTT
CASRSQGSWVREKLFF
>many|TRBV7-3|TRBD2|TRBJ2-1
TGTGCCAGCAGCCCCCACCCACCGGCAACCGGGACTACTAAGGGGTGGTTCTTC
CASSPHPPATGTTKGWFF
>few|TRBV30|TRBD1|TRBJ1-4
TGTGCCTGGAGGGCCGGACAGGGCGATGAAAAACTGTTTTTT
CAWRAGQGDEKLFF
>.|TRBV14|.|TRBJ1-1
TGTGCCAGCAGCCCACTTGCCGGCACTGAAGCTTTCTTT
CASSPLAGTEAFF
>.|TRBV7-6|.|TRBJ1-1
TGTGCCAGCAGCTTAGGGAGGGAGAACACTGAAGCTTTCTTT
CASSLGRENTEAFF
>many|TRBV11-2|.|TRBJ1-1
TGTGCCAGCAGCCGCGGGACTGTGAACACTGAAGCTTTCTTT
CASSRGTVNTEAFF
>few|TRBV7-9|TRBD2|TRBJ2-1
TGTGCCAGCAGCTCAAGCGGGGCCTACAATGAGCAGTTCTTC
CASSSSGAYNEQFF
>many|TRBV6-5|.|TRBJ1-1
TGTGCCAGCAGTTACTCGTCGGGGTCGGGACGGAGGAACACTGAAGCTTTCTTT
CASSYSSGSGRRNTEAFF
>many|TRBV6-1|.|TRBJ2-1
TGTGCCAGCAGTGAAATTCGGTGGGGGGTATACAATGAGCAGTTCTTC
CASSEIRWGVYNEQFF
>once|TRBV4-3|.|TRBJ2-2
TGCGCCAGCAGCCAAGAAGGCGGTTCCGGGGAGCTGTTTTTT
CASSQEGGSGELFF
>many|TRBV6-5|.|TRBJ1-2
TGTGCCAGCAGCTCCCTGACGGTACAGGCCGTCTATGGCTACACCTTC
CASSSLTVQAVYGYTF
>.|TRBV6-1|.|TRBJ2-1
TGTGCCAGCAGTGAAGGGTCAGGGCACACGACTGAGCAGTTCTTC
CASSEGSGHTTEQFF
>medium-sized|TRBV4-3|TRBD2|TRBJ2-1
TGCGCCAGCAGCCAAGATGTAGCGGGGGGGTACAATGAGCAGTTCTTC
CASSQDVAGGYNEQFF
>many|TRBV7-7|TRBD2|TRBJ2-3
TGTGCCAGCAGCCCCGCGGGGGGGGGCACAGATACGCAGTATTTT
CASSPAGGGTDTQYF
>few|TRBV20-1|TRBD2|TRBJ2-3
TGCAGTGCTGAAACTAGCGGGGGGGCGAAAGATACGCAGTATTTT
CSAETSGGAKDTQYF
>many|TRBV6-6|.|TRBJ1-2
TGTGCCAGCAGTTACTCCGGGCTCGACTACACCTTC
CASSYSGLDYTF
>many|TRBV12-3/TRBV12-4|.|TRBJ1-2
TGTGCCAGCAGTTTATACAGGGCCCACAAGGACTATGGCTACACCTTC
CASSLYRAHKDYGYTF
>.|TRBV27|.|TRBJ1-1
TGTGCCAGCAGTTTACAGGGCGTTAAGTCTGAAGCTTTCTTT
CASSLQGVKSEAFF
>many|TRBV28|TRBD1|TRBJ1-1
TGTGCCAGCAGTTTAAATGGACAGGGAGTAAACACTGAAGCTTTCTTT
CASSLNGQGVNTEAFF
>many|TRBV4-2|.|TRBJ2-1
TGTGCCAGCAGCCAAGGAGGAGGTAGCAATGAGCAGTTCTTC
CASSQGGGSNEQFF
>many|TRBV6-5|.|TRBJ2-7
TGTGCCAGCAGTTACGTGCAGCTCTCACCCTACGAGCAGTACTTC
CASSYVQLSPYEQYF
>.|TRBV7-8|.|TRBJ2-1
TGTGCCAGCAGCTTAGGGGGGCCCAATGAGCAGTTCTTC
CASSLGGPNEQFF
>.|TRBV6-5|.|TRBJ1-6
TGTGCCAGCAGTTACCTGGATGTGGGTTCACCCCTCCACTTT
CASSYLDVGSPLHF
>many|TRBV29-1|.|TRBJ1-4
TGCAGCGTCTACAATGAAAAACTGTTTTTT
CSVYNEKLFF
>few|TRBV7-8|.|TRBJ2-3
TGTGCCAGCAGCTTATTTCTAGCGACTAGCACAGATACGCAGTATTTT
CASSLFLATSTDTQYF
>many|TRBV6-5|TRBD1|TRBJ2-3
TGTGCCACCAACAGGGGACCCTCTAGCACAGATACGCAGTATTTT
CATNRGPSSTDTQYF
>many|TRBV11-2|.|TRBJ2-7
TGTGCCAGCAGCCTTCGCAGGGCGGGGCTCGGCGAGCAGTACTTC
CASSLRRAGLGEQYF
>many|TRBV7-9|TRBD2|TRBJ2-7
TGTGCCAGCAGCCCCCCAACCGGGACTAGCGGGGAGCAGTACTTC
CASSPPTGTSGEQYF
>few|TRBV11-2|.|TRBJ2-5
TGTGCCAGCAGCCCACCATTGGAGACCCAGTACTTC
CASSPPLETQYF
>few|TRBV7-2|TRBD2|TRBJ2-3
TGTGCCAGCAGCTTAGGTTTGGGGGGGGGCACAGATACGCAGTATTTT
CASSLGLGGGTDTQYF
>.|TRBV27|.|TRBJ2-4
TGTGCCAGCAGTGTCGGAGGAGGGGAAAACATTCAGTACTTC
CASSVGGGENIQYF
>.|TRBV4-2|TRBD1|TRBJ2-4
TGTGCCAGCAGCCTGACAGGGTCTGACATTCAGTACTTC
CASSLTGSDIQYF
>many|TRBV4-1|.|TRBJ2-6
TGCGCCAGCAGCCATTACAGGGCCTCCCCCTCTGGGGCCAACGTCCTGACTTTC
CASSHYRASPSGANVLTF
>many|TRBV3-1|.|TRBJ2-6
TGTCCCAGCAGCCACAGGGCCCCCAGCTCTGGGGCCAACGTCCTGACTTTC
CPSSHRAPSSGANVLTF
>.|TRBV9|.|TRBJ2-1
TGTGCCAGCAGCGTAGACGTCCCCACCTACAATGAGCAGTTCTTC
CASSVDVPTYNEQFF
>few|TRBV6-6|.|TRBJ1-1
TGTGCCAGCAGGGATCCTTCGACAGAAAGGGGCCGTGAAGCTTTCTTT
CASRDPSTERGREAFF
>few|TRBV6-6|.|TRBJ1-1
TGTGCCAGCAGTTACTTCCTGACAGGAGACACTGAAGCTTTCTTT
CASSYFLTGDTEAFF
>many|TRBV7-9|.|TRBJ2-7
TGTGCCAGCAGCCCCCAGGCGAACTCCTACGAGCAGTACTTC
CASSPQANSYEQYF
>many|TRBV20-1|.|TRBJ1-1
TGCAGTGCCCCCGAGTGGGCAGGGGCGGTGAACACTGAAGCTTTCTTT
CSAPEWAGAVNTEAFF
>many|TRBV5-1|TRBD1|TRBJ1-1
TGCGCCAGCAGCACGACAGGGAGGGGCACTGAAGCTTTCTTT
CASSTTGRGTEAFF
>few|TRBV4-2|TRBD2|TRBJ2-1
TGTGCCAGCAGCCAAGATGGGACTAGCGGGGGTGAGCAGTTCTTC
CASSQDGTSGGEQFF
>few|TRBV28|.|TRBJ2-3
TGTGCCAGCATCGGCCCCCCGCGGCTTGGGGGTTCCCTGGACACAGATACGCAGTATTTT
CASIGPPRLGGSLDTDTQYF
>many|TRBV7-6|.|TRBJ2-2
TGTGCCAGCAGCCTGTACCGGGACTTCGGGGAGCTGTTTTTT
CASSLYRDFGELFF
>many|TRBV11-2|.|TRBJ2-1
TGTGCCAGTGACCGCGACCACTGGAATGAGCAGTTCTTC
CASDRDHWNEQFF
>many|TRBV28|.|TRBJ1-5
TGTGCCAGCAGAAACCTTAATCAGCCCCAGCATTTT
CASRNLNQPQHF
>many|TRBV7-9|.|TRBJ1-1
TGTGCCAGCAGCTTCGGCACTGAAGCTTTCTTT
CASSFGTEAFF
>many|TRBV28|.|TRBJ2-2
TGTGCCAGCTTTGGAGGGGTCGGCACCGGGGAGCTGTTTTTT
CASFGGVGTGELFF
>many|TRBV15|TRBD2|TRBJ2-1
TGTGCCACCAGCAGAGAGCTAGCGGGGTCGAATGAGCAGTTCTTC
CATSRELAGSNEQFF
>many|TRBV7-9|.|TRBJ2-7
TGTGCCAGCAGCTCCTCAGGATACGAGCAGTACTTC
CASSSSGYEQYF